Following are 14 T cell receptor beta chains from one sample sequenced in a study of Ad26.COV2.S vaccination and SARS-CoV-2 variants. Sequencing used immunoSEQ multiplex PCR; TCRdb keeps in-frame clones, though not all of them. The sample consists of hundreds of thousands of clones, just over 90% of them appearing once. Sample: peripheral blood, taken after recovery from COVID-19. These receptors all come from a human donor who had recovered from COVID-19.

The CDR3: CASSARGEGGNTIYF. The CDR3 region has the DNA TGTGCCAGCAGCGCGAGAGGGGAAGGTGGAAACACCATATATTTT. The chain couples TRBV9 to TRBJ1-3, with D perhaps matching TRBD1 (5 bases). This CDR3 has 15 residues. Trimming left V 3 bases short and J 3 bases short, with 13 bases between. Per germline, CDR1 SGDLS and CDR2 YYNGEE. The full variable domain, rest sourced from reference TRBV9 and TRBJ1-3, is DSGVTQTPKHLITATGQRVTLRCSPRSGDLSVYWYQQSLDQGLQFLIQYYNGEERAKGNILERFSAQQFPDLHSELNLSSLELGDSALYFCASSARGEGGNTIYFGEGSWLTVV.

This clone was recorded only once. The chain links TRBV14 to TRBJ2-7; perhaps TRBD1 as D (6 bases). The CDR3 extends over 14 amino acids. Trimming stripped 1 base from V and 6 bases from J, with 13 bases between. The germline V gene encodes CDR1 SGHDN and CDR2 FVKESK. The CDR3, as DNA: TGTGCCAGCAGCCAAGCCCGGGCAGGGGTCGAGCAGTACTTC. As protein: CASSQARAGVEQYF.

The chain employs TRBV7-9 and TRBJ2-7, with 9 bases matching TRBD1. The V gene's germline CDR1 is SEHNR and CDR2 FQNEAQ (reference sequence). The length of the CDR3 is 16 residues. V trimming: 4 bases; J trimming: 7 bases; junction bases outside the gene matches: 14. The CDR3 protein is CASSSISRDRVQEQYF. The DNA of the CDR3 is TGTGCCAGCAGCTCCATATCCCGGGACAGGGTTCAAGAGCAGTACTTC.

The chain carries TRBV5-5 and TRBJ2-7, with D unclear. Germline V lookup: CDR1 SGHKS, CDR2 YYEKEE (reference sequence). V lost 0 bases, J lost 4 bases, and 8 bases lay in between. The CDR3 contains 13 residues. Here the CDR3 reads CASSLDGFYEQYF. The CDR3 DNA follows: TGTGCCAGCAGCTTGGATGGGTTTTACGAGCAGTACTTC. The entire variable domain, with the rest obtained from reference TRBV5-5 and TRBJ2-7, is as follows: DAGVTQSPTHLIKTRGQQVTLRCSPISGHKSVSWYQQVLGQGPQFIFQYYEKEERGRGNFPDRFSARQFPNYSSELNVNALLLGDSALYLCASSLDGFYEQYFGPGTRLTVT.

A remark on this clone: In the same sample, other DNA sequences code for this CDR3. CDR3 in DNA: TGTGCCAGCAGTGAAGCGGTGAACTATGGCTACACCTTC. Amino acids: CASSEAVNYGYTF. The rearrangement links TRBV6-1 to TRBJ1-2; no reliable D call. Germline lookup yields CDR1 MNHNS and CDR2 SASEGT. The CDR3 extends over 13 amino acids. The ends were cut back, 0 bases at V and 2 bases at J, with 4 bases in the middle.

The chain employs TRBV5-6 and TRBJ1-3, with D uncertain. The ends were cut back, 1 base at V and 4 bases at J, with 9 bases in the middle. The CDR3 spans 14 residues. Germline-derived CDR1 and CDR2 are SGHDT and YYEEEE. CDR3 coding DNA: TGTGCCAGCAGCTTGAGATCGGGCGGAAACACCATATATTTT. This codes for CASSLRSGGNTIYF.

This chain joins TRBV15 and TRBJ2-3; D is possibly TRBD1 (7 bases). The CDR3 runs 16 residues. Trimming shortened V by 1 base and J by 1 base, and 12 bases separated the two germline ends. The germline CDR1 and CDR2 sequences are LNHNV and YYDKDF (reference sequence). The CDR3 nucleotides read TGTGCCACCAGCAGAGCTCAGGGGGGAGGCACAGATACGCAGTATTTT. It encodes CATSRAQGGGTDTQYF.

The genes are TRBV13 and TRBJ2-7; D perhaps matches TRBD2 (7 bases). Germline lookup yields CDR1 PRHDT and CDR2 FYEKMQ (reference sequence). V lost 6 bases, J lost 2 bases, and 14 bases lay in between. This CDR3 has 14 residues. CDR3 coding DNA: TGTGCCAGCAGGAAGGGCGGGGGCCCCTACGAGCAGTACTTC. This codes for CASRKGGGPYEQYF.

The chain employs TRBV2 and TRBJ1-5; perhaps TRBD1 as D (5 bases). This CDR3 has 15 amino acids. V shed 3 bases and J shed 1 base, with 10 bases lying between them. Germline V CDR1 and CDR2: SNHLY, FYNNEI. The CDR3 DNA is TGTGCCAGCAGTGAGACAGAAAACAGCAATCAGCCCCAGCATTTT. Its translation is CASSETENSNQPQHF.

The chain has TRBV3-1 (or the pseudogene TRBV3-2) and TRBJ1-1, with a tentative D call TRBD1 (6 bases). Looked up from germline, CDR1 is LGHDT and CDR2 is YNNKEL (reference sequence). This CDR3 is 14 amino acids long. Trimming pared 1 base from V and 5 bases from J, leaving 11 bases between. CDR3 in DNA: TGTGCCAGCAGCCAAGGAAGGGGGAGGACTGAAGCTTTCTTT. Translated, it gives CASSQGRGRTEAFF.

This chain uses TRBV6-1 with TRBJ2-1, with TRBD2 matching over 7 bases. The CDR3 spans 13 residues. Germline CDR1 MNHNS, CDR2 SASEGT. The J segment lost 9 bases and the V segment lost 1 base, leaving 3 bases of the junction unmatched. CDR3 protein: CASSEGGLGEQFF. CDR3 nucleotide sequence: TGTGCCAGCAGTGAAGGAGGACTAGGTGAGCAGTTCTTC.

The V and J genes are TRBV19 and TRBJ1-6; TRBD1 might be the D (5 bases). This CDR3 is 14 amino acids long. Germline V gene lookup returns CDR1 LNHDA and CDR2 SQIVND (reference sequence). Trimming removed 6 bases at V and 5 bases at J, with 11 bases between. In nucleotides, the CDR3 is TGTGCCAGTAGACAGGATCAAGATAATTCACCCCTCCACTTT. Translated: CASRQDQDNSPLHF.

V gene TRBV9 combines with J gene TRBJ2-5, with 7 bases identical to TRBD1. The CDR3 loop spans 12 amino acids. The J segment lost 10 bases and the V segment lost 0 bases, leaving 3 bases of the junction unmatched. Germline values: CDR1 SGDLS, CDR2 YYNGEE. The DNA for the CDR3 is TGTGCCAGCAGCGTAGGACAGGGACGCCAGTACTTC. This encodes CASSVGQGRQYF.

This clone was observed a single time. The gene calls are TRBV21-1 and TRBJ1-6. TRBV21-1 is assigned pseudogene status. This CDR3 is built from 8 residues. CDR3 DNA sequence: TGTGCCAGCAAGCTCCTCCACTTT. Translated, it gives CASKLLHF.